Below are 11 T cell receptor beta chains sequenced from a single sample in a study of T cells after yellow fever vaccination (dated by TCRdb to about 2019). Library method: 5' RACE. The sample was run on an Illumina NovaSeq 6000. The public sequencing data were trimmed at Q25 with fastp and processed into clonotypes with MiXCR by TCRdb, which kept only in-frame beta chains. Merged by CDR3 protein, the rows form single entries marked with the most common genes and DNA. The table for this sample lists over 300,000 distinct CDR3 sequences; roughly 4.3% of them were counted only once. The top ten clonotypes cover roughly 24% of the sample. The sample's treatment or condition label, decoded: live attenuated yellow fever vaccine strain. Sample: PBMCs, taken 5 days after the yellow fever booster vaccination. The receptors come from a man younger than 35 who received the YFV17D yellow fever vaccine.

This clonotype was counted between two and nine times. This sequence joins TRBV7-2 and TRBJ1-1, with D hard to call. CDR3 length equals 13 residues. Germline V gene sequence: CDR1 SGHTA, CDR2 FQGNSA. V lost 3 bases, J lost 3 bases, and 8 bases lay in between. This CDR3 is CASSLLWDTEAFF. CDR3 in DNA: TGTGCCAGCAGCTTGTTGTGGGACACTGAAGCTTTCTTT. Looking up the rest from reference TRBV7-2 and TRBJ1-1 gives the full variable domain: GAGVSQSPSNKVTEKGKDVELRCDPISGHTALYWYRQSLGQGLEFLIYFQGNSAPDKSGLPSDRFSAERTGGSVSTLTIQRTQQEDSAVYLCASSLLWDTEAFFGQGTRLTVV.

This chain connects TRBV7-9 to TRBJ2-3, with D possibly TRBD2 on 6 matching bases. CDR1 is SEHNR, CDR2 FQNEAQ, per germline (reference sequence). This CDR3 contains 15 residues. V dropped 5 bases and J dropped 5 bases, with 17 bases sitting between them. The CDR3: CASSPRGAKKDTQYF. DNA for the CDR3: TGTGCCAGCAGCCCACGCGGGGCCAAGAAAGATACGCAGTATTTT.

The genes are TRBV20-1 and TRBJ2-5; D is unresolved. Looked up from germline, CDR1 is DFQATT and CDR2 is SNEGSKA (reference sequence). Deletions cut 0 bases from V and 5 bases from J, with 16 bases between. The CDR3 length is 15 residues. The CDR3 sequence is CSARDPGARVETQYF. DNA of the CDR3: TGCAGTGCTAGAGATCCCGGAGCCAGAGTCGAGACCCAGTACTTC.

The CDR3 sequence: CASSYDRQRPYYGYTF. Written as DNA, the CDR3 is TGTGCCAGCAGTTACGATCGACAGAGACCCTACTATGGCTACACCTTC. The V call is TRBV6-2 or TRBV6-3, the J call TRBJ1-2; D may be TRBD1 (5 bases). Germline loops: CDR1 MNHEY, CDR2 SVGEGT. Trimming shortened V by 2 bases and J by 3 bases, and 16 bases separated the two germline ends. The CDR3 loop spans 16 amino acids.

This clonotype showed up many times. The V gene is TRBV10-2, the J gene TRBJ2-7; 7 bases agree with TRBD2. CDR1 is WSHSY, CDR2 SAAADI, per germline. The CDR3 has 12 residues. With V trimmed by 6 bases and J by 2 bases, 1 base remained unmatched. The DNA of the CDR3 is TGCGCCAGCAGAGGGACTACCTACGAGCAGTACTTC. Translated: CASRGTTYEQYF.

The table lists this clonotype with a few counts. This chain links TRBV6-2 or TRBV6-3 with TRBJ2-7; no firm D call. The CDR3 runs 12 residues. Germline V gives CDR1 MNHEY, CDR2 SVGEGT. Trimming removed 8 bases at V and 0 bases at J, with 8 bases between. The CDR3 reads CASDNGSYEQYF. The CDR3 bases are TGTGCCAGCGATAACGGCTCCTACGAGCAGTACTTC.

This clonotype was observed a few times. V gene TRBV24-1 combines with J gene TRBJ1-2, with TRBD1 matching 8 bases. The CDR3 contains 14 residues. After removal of 4 bases from V and 4 bases from J, the junction contained 4 bases not matched to a gene. Per germline, CDR1 KGHDR and CDR2 SFDVKD. The CDR3 is CATSDWDRLYGYTF. The CDR3 nucleotides read TGTGCCACCAGTGACTGGGACAGGCTCTATGGCTACACCTTC.

The sample holds many counts of this clonotype. The chain uses TRBV7-8 and TRBJ1-4, with unresolved D. The V and J ends lost 2 bases and 4 bases respectively, with 14 bases between them. CDR3 length: 16 residues. Per germline, CDR1 SGHVS and CDR2 FQNEAQ. In nucleotides, the CDR3 is TGTGCCAGCAGCTTAACCCGGTACGGCCATAATGAAAAACTGTTTTTT. Translating gives CASSLTRYGHNEKLFF.

This clonotype has a count of ten or more. The chain links TRBV7-6 to TRBJ2-1, with D possibly being TRBD1 (5 bases). V was clipped by 6 bases and J by 2 bases, with 8 bases between them. Germline CDR1 SGHVS, CDR2 FNYEAQ. The CDR3 sequence is 13 residues long. DNA for the CDR3: TGTGCCAGCAGGCTGACAGCCTACAATGAGCAGTTCTTC. Translation: CASRLTAYNEQFF.

This clonotype was detected ten times or more. The chain combines TRBV7-2 with TRBJ2-7; D is possibly TRBD1 (6 bases). The ends were cut back, 1 base at V and 3 bases at J, with 10 bases in the middle. CDR1 and CDR2 from the germline V gene are SGHTA and FQGNSA. The CDR3 is 14 amino acids. The chain's CDR3 is CASSLERGYYEQYV. CDR3 sequence (DNA): TGTGCCAGCAGCTTAGAAAGGGGGTACTACGAGCAGTACGTC.

The J gene is TRBJ2-1, the V gene TRBV29-1, with D tentatively TRBD2 (5 bases). The V end lost 6 bases, the J end lost 0 bases, and 12 bases lay between the germline ends. Germline lookup yields CDR1 SQVTM and CDR2 ANQGSEA. This CDR3 is 14 amino acids long. CDR3 sequence reads: CSVESGDSYNEQFF. The CDR3 DNA is TGCAGCGTGGAAAGCGGAGACTCCTACAATGAGCAGTTCTTC.